These T cell receptor beta chains were read from a single sample in a study of CD8+ T cells in alopecia areata. Using immunoSEQ multiplex PCR, the repertoire was profiled, and TCRdb retains in-frame clones only, with some absent. This sample has about 120,000 clones, with more than 45% found just once. The source material was CD4+ T cells sorted from blood, sampled at week 4, from a patient treated with tofacitinib. The receptors here all came from a human donor with alopecia areata. The CDR3 runs from the conserved cysteine through the conserved F or W. A D gene is named only where the DNA matches it firmly. Size tells how often a clone was seen (once, few, many) or the class of an expanded clone, and some rows leave it out.

D	V	J	size	CDR3	DNA
TRBD1	TRBV2	TRBJ2-7	many	CASSGDRGKLHEQYF	TGTGCCAGCAGTGGGGACAGGGGAAAACTTCACGAGCAGTACTTC
NA	TRBV4-1	TRBJ2-7	NA	CASSQGRDRGEQYF	TGCGCCAGCAGCCAAGGCCGGGACCGAGGAGAGCAGTACTTC
NA	TRBV30	TRBJ2-5	NA	CAWSPSQETQYF	TGTGCCTGGAGTCCGTCCCAAGAGACCCAGTACTTC
NA	TRBV25-1	TRBJ1-3	NA	CASTSSGNTIYF	TGTGCCAGCACCTCGTCCGGAAACACCATATATTTT
NA	TRBV5-1	TRBJ2-7	NA	CASSLDRTYEQYF	TGCGCCAGCAGCTTGGACAGGACCTACGAGCAGTACTTC
TRBD2	TRBV10-3	TRBJ2-5	NA	CAISGSASGRGIETQYF	TGTGCCATCAGTGGGTCAGCTAGCGGAAGGGGTATCGAGACCCAGTACTTC
NA	TRBV5-1	TRBJ1-2	NA	CASSSETNYGYTF	TGCGCCAGCAGCTCCGAAACTAACTATGGCTACACCTTC
NA	TRBV30	TRBJ2-7	NA	CAWSTADEQYF	TGTGCCTGGAGCACAGCCGACGAGCAGTACTTC
NA	TRBV5-1	TRBJ2-5	NA	CASSGQPQETQYF	TGCGCCAGCAGCGGGCAGCCTCAAGAGACCCAGTACTTC
TRBD2	TRBV5-1	TRBJ2-5	NA	CASSSASGRETQYF	TGCGCCAGCAGCTCTGCTAGCGGGAGAGAGACCCAGTACTTC
NA	TRBV9	TRBJ1-6	once	CASSVVPENSPLHF	TGTGCCAGCAGCGTAGTGCCGGAGAATTCACCCCTCCACTTT
TRBD1	TRBV5-4	TRBJ2-7	NA	CASSAPGTDSYEQYF	TGTGCCAGCAGTGCCCCCGGGACAGACTCCTACGAGCAGTACTTC
NA	TRBV29-1	TRBJ2-3	NA	CSVEGAGARRTTDTQYF	TGCAGCGTTGAAGGGGCGGGGGCCCGGAGGACCACAGATACGCAGTATTTT
TRBD1	TRBV18	TRBJ2-7	few	CASSSTGTGGNEQYF	TGTGCCAGCTCATCTACCGGGACAGGGGGTAACGAGCAGTACTTC
NA	TRBV29-1	TRBJ1-2	NA	CSVGPGYTF	TGCAGCGTTGGGCCAGGCTACACCTTC
NA	TRBV5-1	TRBJ2-4	NA	CASSLNGATLAKNIQYF	TGCGCCAGCAGCTTAAATGGGGCCACTCTCGCCAAAAACATTCAGTACTTC
TRBD1	TRBV29-1	TRBJ2-2	NA	CSVGTVYTGELFF	TGCAGCGTGGGGACAGTCTACACCGGGGAGCTGTTTTTT
NA	TRBV4-2	TRBJ2-1	NA	CASSQDWGRTYNEQFF	TGTGCCAGCAGCCAAGACTGGGGTAGGACCTACAATGAGCAGTTCTTC
TRBD2	TRBV7-2	TRBJ2-7	NA	CASSSQTSGSHYF	TGTGCCAGCAGCTCCCAGACTAGCGGGAGTCATTACTTC
NA	TRBV4-2	TRBJ2-1	NA	CASSLGQSSYNEQFF	TGTGCCAGCAGCCTAGGACAGAGCTCCTACAATGAGCAGTTCTTC
NA	TRBV30	TRBJ1-2	NA	CAWGPAVFSGYTF	TGTGCCTGGGGGCCGGCGGTATTTTCCGGCTACACCTTC
NA	TRBV5-6	TRBJ1-2	NA	CASSLNYGYTF	TGTGCCAGCAGCTTGAACTATGGCTACACCTTC
NA	TRBV4-1	TRBJ2-5	few	CASSQELERETQYF	TGCGCCAGCAGCCAAGAGCTAGAGCGGGAGACCCAGTACTTC
NA	TRBV19	TRBJ2-1	NA	CASSIDLSFPFF	TGTGCCAGTAGTATAGATCTAAGCTTTCCGTTCTTC
TRBD2	TRBV30	TRBJ2-6	few	CAWRFISSSGETNVLTF	TGTGCCTGGAGATTTATCAGTTCGAGCGGGGAGACCAACGTCCTGACTTTC